At least ten counts were recorded for the clone carrying this T cell receptor beta chain. 9.5 to 10 ml fresh peripheral blood yielded the PBMCs. Amplification of TCR beta CDR3 regions used RNA as the template. A first-round RT-PCR of the TCR CDR3 used the HTBI primer set. MiXCR was run by TCRdb on the multiplex PCR reads, yielding one entry per CDR3 protein. This table has some 570,000 distinct CDR3 sequences, 12% to 15% appearing once. The V gene lost 8 bases and the J gene lost 3 bases, with 14 bases spanning the gap. Germline V gives CDR1 SGHTA, CDR2 FQGNSA. The CDR3 covers 14 residues. The data originate from a study of T cells in Graves' hyperthyroidism and ophthalmopathy.

V is TRBV7-2 and J is TRBJ2-1; no reliable D call. The sequencing input was blood. This TCR was recovered from a woman aged 18-29 years with Graves' ophthalmopathy. CDR3 loop: CASQGPGFYNEQFF. Written as DNA, the CDR3 is TGTGCCAGCCAAGGACCCGGATTCTACAATGAGCAGTTCTTC.